Below, 11 T cell receptor beta chains from the same sample are listed, as sequenced in a study of cytomegalovirus exposure and HLA in healthy donors. The PCR employed 60 Vbeta primers together with 13 Jbeta primers. TCRdb's table, derived via immunoSEQ multiplex PCR, lists solely in-frame clones and lacks some. The data show 110,000 or so clones, around 77% seen once. The sequencing sample was made of PBMCs. These receptor sequences come from a man aged 50 to 60 in good health and CMV-seropositive.

The rearrangement uses TRBV5-1 and TRBJ1-1; weak D call: TRBD1 (6 bases). The germline V gene encodes CDR1 SGHRS and CDR2 YFSETQ. Trimming cost V 4 bases and J 0 bases, with 19 bases left between them. The CDR3 spans 17 residues. CDR3 sequence reads: CASSLLGGDTLNTEAFF. The CDR3 DNA is TGCGCCAGCAGCCTCCTAGGGGGGGACACGCTGAACACTGAAGCTTTCTTT.

J is TRBJ2-1 and V is TRBV11-2; possible D gene TRBD2, 6 bases. This CDR3 has 11 amino acids. V lost 8 bases to trimming and J lost 6 bases, with 8 bases between them. In germline, CDR1 is SGHAT, CDR2 FQNNGV. In DNA, the CDR3 is TGTGCCAGCTCCGGGGGCAATGAGCAGTTCTTC. Encoded protein: CASSGGNEQFF.

The J gene is TRBJ1-5, the V gene TRBV27; TRBD1 is a possible D gene (6 bases). Germline CDR1 reads MNHEY; CDR2 reads SMNVEV (reference sequence). The CDR3 length is 15 residues. With 2 bases removed from V and 1 base from J, the gap between germline ends came to 9 bases. In DNA, the CDR3 is TGTGCCAGCAGTTTAGACAGGTTAAGCAATCAGCCCCAGCATTTT. Amino acid sequence: CASSLDRLSNQPQHF.

This clone was recorded once. CDR3 region: CASSLSATTSGANVLTF. CDR3 sequence (DNA): TGTGCCAGCAGTTTAAGTGCTACTACCTCTGGGGCCAACGTCCTGACTTTC. V and J are TRBV27 and TRBJ2-6; D is unclear. Deletions cut 2 bases from V and 0 bases from J, with 11 bases between. CDR3 length: 17 residues. Germline V gene sequence: CDR1 MNHEY, CDR2 SMNVEV (reference sequence). The variable domain in full, completed from reference TRBV27 and TRBJ2-6, reads EAQVTQNPRYLITVTGKKLTVTCSQNMNHEYMSWYRQDPGLGLRQIYYSMNVEVTDKGDVPEGYKVSRKEKRNFPLILESPSPNQTSLYFCASSLSATTSGANVLTFGAGSRLTVL.

This clone was seen just once. The gene calls are TRBV21-1 and TRBJ2-3; TRBD1 is the table's D call, not checked against the DNA. TRBV21-1 is an annotated pseudogene. The CDR3 sequence is 17 residues long. The DNA for the CDR3 is TGTGCCAGCAGCAAAAGTAGAGCGACAGGGCCATTAGATACGCAGTATTTT. Residues: CASSKSRATGPLDTQYF.

The rearrangement links TRBV11-3 to TRBJ2-1; TRBD2 is a possible D gene (6 bases). Trimming removed 3 bases from V and 8 bases from J, with 14 bases in between. The germline CDR1 and CDR2 sequences are SGHNT and YENEEA. The CDR3 is 14 amino acids. The CDR3 loop reads CASSFGGDTDEQFF. The CDR3 DNA reads as TGTGCCAGCAGCTTCGGGGGAGATACGGATGAGCAGTTCTTC.

The chain joins TRBV11-2 to TRBJ1-1; D unclear. The CDR3 covers 15 residues. Germline V gives CDR1 SGHAT, CDR2 FQNNGV. Trimming cost V 5 bases and J 5 bases, with 18 bases left between them. CDR3 region: CASSPLAGPETEAFF. CDR3 coding DNA: TGTGCCAGCAGCCCCCTTGCGGGCCCGGAGACTGAAGCTTTCTTT.

This chain joins TRBV5-4 and TRBJ2-3; TRBD2 aligns across 12 bases. Germline V gives CDR1 SGHNT, CDR2 YYREEE (reference sequence). The CDR3 contains 20 residues. V shed 5 bases, J shed 3 bases, and the junction held 19 bases outside the gene matches. CDR3 in amino acids: CASSLQGATSGRSRTDTQYF. Here the CDR3 DNA reads TGTGCCAGCAGTCTTCAGGGGGCAACTAGCGGGAGGTCTAGAACAGATACGCAGTATTTT.

This clone was detected only a few times. V usage is TRBV5-1 and J usage is TRBJ2-1; 9 bases match TRBD2. The CDR3 sequence is 14 residues long. In germline, CDR1 is SGHRS, CDR2 YFSETQ. Unmatched junction bases numbered 8, after V lost 5 bases and J lost 8 bases. CDR3 sequence: CASSGLARLDEQFF. Here the CDR3 DNA reads TGCGCCAGCAGTGGACTAGCGCGGCTCGATGAGCAGTTCTTC.

This clone turned up a few times. The chain employs TRBV2 and TRBJ2-1; 12 nucleotides line up with TRBD2. The germline V gene has CDR1 SNHLY and CDR2 FYNNEI. V dropped 2 bases and J dropped 8; count of bases not matched to a gene: 4. This CDR3 comprises 15 residues. In nucleotides, the CDR3 is TGTGCCAGCAGTGAAACGGCTAGCGGGGGGGATGAGCAGTTCTTC. Translation: CASSETASGGDEQFF.

The gene calls are TRBV19 and TRBJ2-7, with TRBD2 identical over 12 bases. The CDR3 consists of 17 residues. V trimming: 5 bases; J trimming: 0 bases; junction bases outside the gene matches: 8. From germline, CDR1 is LNHDA and CDR2 SQIVND (reference sequence). CDR3 DNA sequence: TGTGCCAGTAGTGGTCTAGCGGGGGGGTCGAGCTCCTACGAGCAGTACTTC. It specifies CASSGLAGGSSSYEQYF.